This T cell receptor beta chain was captured by sequencing in a study of T cell repertoires in cytomegalovirus infection. This clonotype was picked up a small number of times. The antigen is not known. TCRdb fed the reads into MiXCR, producing one record per CDR3 protein. Of around 900,000 distinct CDR3 sequences in the sample, roughly 31% are singletons; the top ten hold 13%. Whole-study findings and limits: The study found HLA-C-restricted CMV-specific TCR beta clonotypes dominating the ex vivo response.

CDR1 and CDR2 (germline): MNHEY, SMNVEV (reference sequence). Trimming took 5 bases from V and 5 from J; bases not matched to a gene: 13. CDR3 length: 17 amino acids. This sample comprised cultured CD8+ T cells from PBMCs, obtained from culture after CMV antigen stimulation. The receptor's source is a human donor in good health (CMV status not recorded). Some clones in this sample may be carry-over from other donors' samples. The chain employs TRBV27 and TRBJ2-2; 8 bases are a match to TRBD2. The DNA for the CDR3 is TGTGCCAGCAGTAGTGTCTTAGCGGGGCGGTATACCGGGGAGCTGTTTTTT. This translates into CASSSVLAGRYTGELFF.